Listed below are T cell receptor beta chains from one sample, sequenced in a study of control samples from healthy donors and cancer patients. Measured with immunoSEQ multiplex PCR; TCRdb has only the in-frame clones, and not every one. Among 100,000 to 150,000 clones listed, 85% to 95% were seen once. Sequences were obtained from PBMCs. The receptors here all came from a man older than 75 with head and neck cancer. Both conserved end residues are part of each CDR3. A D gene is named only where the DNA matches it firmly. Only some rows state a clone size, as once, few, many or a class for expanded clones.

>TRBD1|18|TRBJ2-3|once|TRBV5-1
TGCGCCAGCAGCTTGGGCCCCCCGGGACAGATGCCCTTAGATACGCAGTATTTT
CASSLGPPGQMPLDTQYF
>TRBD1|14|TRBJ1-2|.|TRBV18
TGTGCCAGCTCACCAAGGAGACAGGGGGAGGGCTACACCTTC
CASSPRRQGEGYTF
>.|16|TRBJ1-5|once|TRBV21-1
TGTGCCAGCAGCAAAGAGGACAGGGGACTCGAGCAGCCCCAGCATTTT
CASSKEDRGLEQPQHF
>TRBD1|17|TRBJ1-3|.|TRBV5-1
TGCGCCAGCAGCGCCCGGACAGGGGTGAGCTCTGGAAACACCATATATTTT
CASSARTGVSSGNTIYF
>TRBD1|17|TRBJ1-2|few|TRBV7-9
TGTGCCAGCAGCCATCAACCCACGACAGGGGGTTCGTATGGCTACACCTTC
CASSHQPTTGGSYGYTF
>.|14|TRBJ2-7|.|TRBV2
TGTGCCAGCGGAATTGGGAAGTTTCCCTACGAGCAGTACTTC
CASGIGKFPYEQYF
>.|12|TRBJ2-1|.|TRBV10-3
TGTGCCATCTCAGGGTCCTACAATGAGCAGTTCTTC
CAISGSYNEQFF
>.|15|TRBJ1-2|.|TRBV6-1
TGTGCCAGCAGTGAAACAGACGAAGCTAACTATGGCTACACCTTC
CASSETDEANYGYTF
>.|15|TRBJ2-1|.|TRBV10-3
TGTGCCATCAGCACGCTGACTAGTCGGGTCAATGAGCAGTTCTTC
CAISTLTSRVNEQFF
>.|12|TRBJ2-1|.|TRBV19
TGTGCCAGTACGGCGGATTACAATGAGCAGTTCTTC
CASTADYNEQFF
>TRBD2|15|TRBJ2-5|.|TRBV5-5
TGTGCCAGCAGCTTGTCCGGGACTAGCTTCAGGACCCAGTACTTC
CASSLSGTSFRTQYF
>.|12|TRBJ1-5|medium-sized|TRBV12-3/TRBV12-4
TGTGCCAGCAATTCAGGGGCTCAGCCCCAGCATTTT
CASNSGAQPQHF
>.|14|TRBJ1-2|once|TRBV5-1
TGCGCCAGCAGCTCAATTGGGGTTGACTATGGCTACACCTTC
CASSSIGVDYGYTF
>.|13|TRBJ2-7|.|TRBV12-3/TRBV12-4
TGTGCCAGCAGTTTAGTTGGCGGAAACGAGCAGTACTTC
CASSLVGGNEQYF
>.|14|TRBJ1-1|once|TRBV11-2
TGTGCCAGCAGCCACCGGGGGGGTCACACTGAAGCTTTCTTT
CASSHRGGHTEAFF
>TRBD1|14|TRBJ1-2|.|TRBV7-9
TGTGCCAGCAGCCGGGACAGCACGCGCTATGGCTACACCTTC
CASSRDSTRYGYTF
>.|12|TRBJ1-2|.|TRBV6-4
TGTGCCAGCAGTGACGCTGTCTATGGCTACACCTTC
CASSDAVYGYTF
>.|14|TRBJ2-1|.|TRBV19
TGTGCCAGTAGTATGCAGGGGGGCTACAATGAGCAGTTCTTC
CASSMQGGYNEQFF
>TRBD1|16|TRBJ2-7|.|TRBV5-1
TGCGCCAGCAGCCCGGAGCCCGGGACAGTCTCCTACGAGCAGTACTTC
CASSPEPGTVSYEQYF
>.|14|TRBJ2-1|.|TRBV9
TGTGCCAGCAGCGTAGGTGGGGCATACAATGAGCAGTTCTTC
CASSVGGAYNEQFF
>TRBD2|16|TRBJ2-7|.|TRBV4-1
TGCGCCAGCAGCCTGAACTTAGCGGGGGCCAGCTACGAGCAGTACTTC
CASSLNLAGASYEQYF
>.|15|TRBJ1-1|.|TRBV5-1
TGCGCCAGCAGCTTGGGCCAGGGATTAAACACTGAAGCTTTCTTT
CASSLGQGLNTEAFF
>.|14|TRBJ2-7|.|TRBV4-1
TGCGCCAGCAGCCCCCAGCGAAGAGGCTACGAGCAGTACTTC
CASSPQRRGYEQYF